This T cell receptor (beta chain) was retrieved from a study of shared clonotypes between healthy human individuals. The healthy adult donors were HIV-negative and reported no recent acute infections or vaccinations. General study results and limits: Lower generation probabilities were found for non-shared clonotypes than for those shared by all four donors. Rarefaction demonstrated incomplete sorted-subset sequencing despite large depth.

With respect to this clone: The antigen remains unidentified.

The CDR3 has 14 amino acids. Germline V CDR1 and CDR2: SGDLS, YYNGEE. V gave up 0 bases and J gave up 5 bases, with 11 bases separating them. The method was immunoSEQ multiplex PCR; TCRdb's version includes in-frame clones alone and lacks a portion of them. The sample contains fewer than 1.4 million clones, around three quarters of which appear only once. The chain uses TRBV9 and TRBJ1-1, with a weak D call TRBD1 (5 bases). Material: memory CD4+ T cells from PBMCs. Subset meaning: CD45RA-negative fraction. This receptor was taken from a man aged 18 to 29 in good health. Some clones in this sample may be carry-over from other donors' samples. CDR3 nucleotides: TGTGCCAGCAGCGTAGCAGGGCCGGGGACTGAAGCTTTCTTT. Translation gives CASSVAGPGTEAFF. Full variable domain (rest looked up from reference TRBV9 and TRBJ1-1): DSGVTQTPKHLITATGQRVTLRCSPRSGDLSVYWYQQSLDQGLQFLIQYYNGEERAKGNILERFSAQQFPDLHSELNLSSLELGDSALYFCASSVAGPGTEAFFGQGTRLTVV.